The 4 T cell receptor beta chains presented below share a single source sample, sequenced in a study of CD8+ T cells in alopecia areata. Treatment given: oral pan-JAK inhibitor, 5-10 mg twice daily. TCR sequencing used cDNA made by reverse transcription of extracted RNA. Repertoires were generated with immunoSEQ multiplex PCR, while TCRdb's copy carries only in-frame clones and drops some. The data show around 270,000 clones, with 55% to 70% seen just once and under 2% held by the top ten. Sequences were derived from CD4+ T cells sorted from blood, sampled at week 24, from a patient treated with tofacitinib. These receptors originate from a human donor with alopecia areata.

CDR3 DNA: TGTGCCAGCAGTTACTCCCGGTTCCCCACAGATACGCAGTATTTT. Its translation: CASSYSRFPTDTQYF. The chain is built from TRBV6-5 and TRBJ2-3, with D unresolved. CDR1 is MNHEY and CDR2 is SVGAGI in the germline V gene. V was pared by 0 bases and J by 2 bases, with 9 bases between. The length of the CDR3 is 15 residues.

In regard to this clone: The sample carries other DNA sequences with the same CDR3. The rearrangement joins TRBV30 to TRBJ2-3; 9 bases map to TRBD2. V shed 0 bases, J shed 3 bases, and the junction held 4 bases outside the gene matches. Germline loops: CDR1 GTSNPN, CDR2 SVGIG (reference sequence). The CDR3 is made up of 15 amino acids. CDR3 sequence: CAWSVGLAGTDTQYF. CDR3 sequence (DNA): TGTGCCTGGAGTGTTGGGCTAGCGGGGACAGATACGCAGTATTTT.

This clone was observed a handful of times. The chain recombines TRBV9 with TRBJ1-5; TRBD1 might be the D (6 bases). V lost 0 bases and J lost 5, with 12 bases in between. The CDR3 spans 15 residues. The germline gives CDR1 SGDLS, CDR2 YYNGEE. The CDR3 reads CASSVGGRGHQPQHF. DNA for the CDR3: TGTGCCAGCAGCGTAGGCGGCAGGGGCCATCAGCCCCAGCATTTT.

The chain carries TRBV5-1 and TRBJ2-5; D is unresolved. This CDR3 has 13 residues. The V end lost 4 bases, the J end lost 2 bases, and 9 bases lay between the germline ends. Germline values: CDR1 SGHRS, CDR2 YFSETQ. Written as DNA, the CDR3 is TGCGCCAGCAGCATCGGAGTACAAGAGACCCAGTACTTC. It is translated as CASSIGVQETQYF.